The subject of this entry is one TCR beta chain. Its specificity is unknown. The entry originates in a study of cytomegalovirus exposure and HLA in healthy donors. About the study: Caucasian-associated ancestry cluster membership applied to about 83% of around 400 genotyped donors.

Per germline, CDR1 SGDLS and CDR2 YYNGEE. The CDR3 extends over 17 amino acids. V shed 0 bases, J shed 0 bases, and the junction held 5 bases outside the gene matches. In the PCR, 60 Vbeta and 13 Jbeta primers were used. Clones were read by immunoSEQ multiplex PCR, and TCRdb kept only the in-frame ones, dropping some. This table has about 130,000 clones, 80% appearing once. At collection, donors were nominally healthy, but unrecorded immune exposures were probable. Study-level findings and limits: A later analysis associated 15,000 to 20,000 TCR beta sequences with HLA alleles at a 0.05 false discovery rate.

The rearrangement joins TRBV9 to TRBJ2-1; 8 nucleotides match TRBD2. The sequence was collected from a man aged 25 to 45 in good health and CMV-seronegative. Sequencing was carried out using PBMCs. CDR3 in amino acids: CASSVGLAGSSYNEQFF. The CDR3 nucleotides read TGTGCCAGCAGCGTAGGGTTAGCGGGATCCTCCTACAATGAGCAGTTCTTC.